This entry features one TCR beta chain sequence. This clone's antigen is unknown. It has no much larger one-base neighbor in the sample; base qualities were not kept. The donors were included in the validation cohort of 130 or so subjects, a group kept apart from the 666-subject first cohort. Inclusive of the bounding cysteine and phenylalanine, the CDR3 is 15 residues long. Left in the record is the CDR3 DNA by itself, 45 bases read in frame from the first base. Taken from the germline V gene, the CDR1 and CDR2 loops are KGHSH and LQKENI. Relative to germline, V is missing 5 bases and J is missing 6 bases, with 6 bases of the junction outside any gene match. This sample was taken from a study of cytomegalovirus exposure and HLA in healthy donors (dated by TCRdb to 2017 to 2019). Regarding the complete study: A later analysis indicated that the 90 to 150 validation repertoires were generated on the platform also employed for the 700 or so repertoires of the first cohort. The study aimed to test whether cataloging public T cell receptors could reveal signatures of past pathogen exposure. A separate validation cohort of over 95 different subjects was used in addition to the approximately 700-subject first cohort. The study combined high-throughput TCR immunosequencing, statistical association of individual TCRs with disease status, and machine learning to predict cytomegalovirus infection status. Results the study describes overall, beyond this receptor: Across donors, most TCR sequences were observed very rarely, whereas some public TCRs were present in many individuals. In both the original and validation cohorts, the classifier was reported to diagnose cytomegalovirus status with high specificity and sensitivity. The validation cohort had no HLA typing available for a later analysis, so co-occurrence within that cohort was assessed over all 120 or so repertoires. In vitro tests confirmed that a few of the cytomegalovirus-associated TCR beta chains recognize cytomegalovirus antigens. A later analysis found that TCRs clustered in the first cohort also tended to co-occur in the 130 or so validation repertoires, with 94% of cluster scores above 0. In the study, 164 TCR beta chains were listed as associated with cytomegalovirus. The authors suggested that the approach could potentially be extended to other disease states and immunological phenotypes.

Library generation was performed with the immunoSEQ multiplex PCR assay. Under the source paper's analysis protocol: A statistical classification framework was developed to diagnose cytomegalovirus status using the catalog of TCR beta chain sequences. TCRdb mirrors the immuneACCESS table, restricted to in-frame sequences. Some clones are absent from its copies; in checked studies, under half trace to an unresolved V gene, and the reason for the others is unknown. V, J and clone size are taken as reported in that table, and D and trimming were inferred from the DNA itself. The sample yields about 140,000 clones; 88% were counted once. The biggest ten clones account for roughly 7.7% of the sample.

Sequenced material: PBMCs. This receptor was identified in a woman aged 18-29 years in good health and CMV-seropositive. Recombination joined TRBV18 with TRBJ2-2, with 10 bases matching TRBD2. The nucleotides read TGTGCCAGCTCAGCTAGCGGGAGTACGCCCGGGGAGCTGTTTTTT. This encodes CASSASGSTPGELFF.